This T cell receptor beta chain is from a study of blood T cell repertoires in COVID-19 (TCRdb year 2020). For context, the study as a whole: Collaborator samples came from the United States, Italy and Spain and covered acute and convalescent phases of COVID-19. Samples came from the ongoing ImmuneRACE study (first 160 participants) plus 1,254 subjects from 6 global collaborators. Nearly every sample came with metadata listing a de-identified subject ID, COVID-19 status, age in years and sex. Where HLA class I and class II types were available, the types were taken from metadata supplied by the sample provider, not from assay-based typing. The material from the prospective study consisted of cDNA or gDNA derived from T cells, B-cell-depleted T cells, or PBMCs. The dataset comprised deeply sampled blood TCRbeta repertoires from subjects exposed to, actively infected with, or recovered from COVID-19. The repertoires were released in a freely available public database intended as a resource for research on the immune response to SARS-CoV-2. Beyond this particular receptor, the publication reports: Clinical and demographic metadata were provided uncurated, with the amount varying by source and participant.

Trimming at the junction amounts to 4 bases on V and 2 bases on J, and the germline ends lie 14 bases apart. CDR1 and CDR2 are read off the germline V gene (reference sequence) as GTSNPN and SVGIG. The CDR3, cysteine through phenylalanine, is 14 amino acids long. The CDR3 DNA has 42 bases and is translated from base 1. TCRbeta CDR3 regions were amplified from genomic DNA by means of the immunoSEQ Assay, a bias-controlled multiplex PCR. The study's own analysis went as follows. The number of nucleated cells in each sample was estimated by amplification of reference gene primers within the assay. To quantify the absolute abundance of each unique TCRbeta CDR3 rearrangement, sequence reads were collapsed and filtered. For each sample, productive Simpson clonality was calculated as the square root of Simpson's diversity index over productive rearrangements. The table was pulled from immuneACCESS by TCRdb, which kept in-frame rearrangements only. Such tables lose some clones; where checked, under half of the loss comes from unresolved V genes, and the rest has no known cause. V and J calls and clone size follow that table, whereas D and trimming were derived from the DNA. This sample lists 330,000 or so clones; over 80% were detected once. The top ten clonotypes cover more than 7.5% of the sample.

At one collaborating source in Seattle, patients were enrolled during active infection and were followed longitudinally through the course of disease. Collaborating institutions collected whole blood in K2EDTA tubes following their own protocols. Collaborator samples were shipped for TCRbeta analysis as frozen whole blood, isolated PBMCs, or DNA extracted from either sample type. As for this clone: Its recognized antigen is unknown. No base quality values were provided; no much bigger clone lies one nucleotide off.

Sequencing input: peripheral blood. This sequence uses TRBV30 and TRBJ1-2; the D region possibly corresponds to TRBD1 (6 bases align). The TCR originated in a man younger than 40 with COVID-19, enrolled during active disease. The sequence in DNA is TGTGCCTGGAATCGAAACAGGGCCAACTATGGCTACACCTTC. Its protein product is CAWNRNRANYGYTF.